This T cell receptor (beta chain) was sequenced for a study of technical replicates of blood from several donors. Trimming took off 0 bases at V and 0 bases at J, with 12 bases between the two ends. Per germline, CDR1 MGHRA and CDR2 YSYEKL. This CDR3 contains 16 residues. Produced via immunoSEQ multiplex PCR; TCRdb's table is partial and in-frame only. The sample carries roughly 93,000 clones, around 95% recorded once. This TCR was recovered from a human donor in good health. Sequencing was performed on T cells isolated from PBMCs. The chain joins TRBV4-1 to TRBJ2-7; D is possibly TRBD2 (6 bases). This chain's CDR3 is CASSQDWAGYSYEQYF. Here the CDR3 DNA reads TGCGCCAGCAGCCAAGATTGGGCGGGGTACTCCTACGAGCAGTACTTC.